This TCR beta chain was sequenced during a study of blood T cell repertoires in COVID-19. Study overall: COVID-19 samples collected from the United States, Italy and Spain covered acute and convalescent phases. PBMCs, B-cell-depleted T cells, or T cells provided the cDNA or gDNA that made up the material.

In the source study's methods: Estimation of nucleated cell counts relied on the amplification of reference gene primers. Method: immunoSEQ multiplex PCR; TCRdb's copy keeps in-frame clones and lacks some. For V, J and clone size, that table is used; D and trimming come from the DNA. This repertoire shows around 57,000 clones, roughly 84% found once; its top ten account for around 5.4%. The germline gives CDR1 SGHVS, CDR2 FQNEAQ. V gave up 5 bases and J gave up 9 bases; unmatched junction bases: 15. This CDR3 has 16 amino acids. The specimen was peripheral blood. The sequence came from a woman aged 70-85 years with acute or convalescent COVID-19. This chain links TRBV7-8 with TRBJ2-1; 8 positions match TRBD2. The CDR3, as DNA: TGTGCCAGCAGCATCCCACCTTGGGGCGGGGGGTCTGAGCAGTTCTTC. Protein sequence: CASSIPPWGGGSEQFF.